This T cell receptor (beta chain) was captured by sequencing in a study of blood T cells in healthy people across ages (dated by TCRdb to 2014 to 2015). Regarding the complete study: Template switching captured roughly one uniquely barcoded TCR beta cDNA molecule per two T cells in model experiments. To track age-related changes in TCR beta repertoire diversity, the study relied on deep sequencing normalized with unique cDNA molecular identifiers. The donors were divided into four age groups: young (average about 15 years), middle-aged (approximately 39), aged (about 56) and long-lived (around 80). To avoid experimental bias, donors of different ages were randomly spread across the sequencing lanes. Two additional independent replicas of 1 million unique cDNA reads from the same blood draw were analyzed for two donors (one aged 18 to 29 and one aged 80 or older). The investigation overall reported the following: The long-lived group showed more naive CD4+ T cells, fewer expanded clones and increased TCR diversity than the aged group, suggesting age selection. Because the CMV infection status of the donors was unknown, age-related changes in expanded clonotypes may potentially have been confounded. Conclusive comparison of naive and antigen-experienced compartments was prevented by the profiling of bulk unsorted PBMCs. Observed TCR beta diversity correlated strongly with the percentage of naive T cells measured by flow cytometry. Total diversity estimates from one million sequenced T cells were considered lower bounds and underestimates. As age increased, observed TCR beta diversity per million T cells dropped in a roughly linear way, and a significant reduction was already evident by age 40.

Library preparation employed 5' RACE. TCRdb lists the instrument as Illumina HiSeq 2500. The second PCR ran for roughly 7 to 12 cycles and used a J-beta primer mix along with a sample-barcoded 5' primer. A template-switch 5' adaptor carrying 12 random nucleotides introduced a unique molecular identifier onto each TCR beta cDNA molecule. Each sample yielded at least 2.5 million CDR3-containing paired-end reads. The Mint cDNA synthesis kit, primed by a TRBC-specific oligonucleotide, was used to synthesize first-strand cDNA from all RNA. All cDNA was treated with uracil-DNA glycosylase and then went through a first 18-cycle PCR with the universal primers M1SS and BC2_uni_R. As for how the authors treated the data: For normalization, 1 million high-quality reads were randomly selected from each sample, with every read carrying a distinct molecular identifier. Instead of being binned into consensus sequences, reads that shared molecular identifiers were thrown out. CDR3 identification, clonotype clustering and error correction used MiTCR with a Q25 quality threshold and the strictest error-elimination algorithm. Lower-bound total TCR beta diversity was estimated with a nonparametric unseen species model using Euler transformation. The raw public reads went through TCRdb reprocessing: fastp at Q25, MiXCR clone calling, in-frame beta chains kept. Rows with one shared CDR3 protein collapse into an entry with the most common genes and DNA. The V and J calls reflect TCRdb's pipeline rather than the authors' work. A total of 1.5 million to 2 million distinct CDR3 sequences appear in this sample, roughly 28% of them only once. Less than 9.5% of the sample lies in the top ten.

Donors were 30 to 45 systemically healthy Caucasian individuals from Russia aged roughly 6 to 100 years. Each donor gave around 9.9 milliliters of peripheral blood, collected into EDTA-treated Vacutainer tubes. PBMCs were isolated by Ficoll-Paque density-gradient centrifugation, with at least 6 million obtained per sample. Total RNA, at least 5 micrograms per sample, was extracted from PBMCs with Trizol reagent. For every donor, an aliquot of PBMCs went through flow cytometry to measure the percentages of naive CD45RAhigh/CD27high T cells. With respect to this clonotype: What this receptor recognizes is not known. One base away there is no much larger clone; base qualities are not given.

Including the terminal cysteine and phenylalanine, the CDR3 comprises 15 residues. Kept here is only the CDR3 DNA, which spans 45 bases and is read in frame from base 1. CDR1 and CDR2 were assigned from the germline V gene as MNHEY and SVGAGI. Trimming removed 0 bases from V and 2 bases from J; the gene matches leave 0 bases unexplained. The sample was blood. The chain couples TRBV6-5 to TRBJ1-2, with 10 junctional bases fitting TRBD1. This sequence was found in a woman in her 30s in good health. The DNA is TGTGCCAGCAGTTACTCGACAGGGGGCAACTATGGCTACACCTTC. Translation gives CASSYSTGGNYGYTF.